The 2 T cell receptor beta chains below come from one sample, sequenced in a study of vaccination and CD4 T cells after COVID-19. TCRdb redid the calling of the PCR reads with MiXCR, one entry per CDR3 protein. The table has about 19,000 distinct CDR3 sequences, roughly 60% seen once; the top ten hold over 0.9%. Sequenced here: CD4+ T cells from blood, sampled before SARS-CoV-2 vaccination. These receptors originate from a human donor who had recovered from COVID-19.

As DNA, the CDR3 is TGCAGTGCTATTCAGCGGGTTAACACCGGGGAGCTGTTTTTT. Encoded protein: CSAIQRVNTGELFF. The rearrangement links TRBV20-1 to TRBJ2-2; D possibly corresponds to TRBD2 (6 bases). Trimming removed 4 bases at V and 2 bases at J, with 11 bases between. Germline V gives CDR1 DFQATT, CDR2 SNEGSKA (reference sequence). The CDR3 runs to 14 residues.

This chain links TRBV10-3 with TRBJ1-5, with TRBD1 identical over 8 bases. CDR1 is ENHRY and CDR2 is SYGVKD in the germline V gene. The CDR3 extends over 13 amino acids. The trim removed 4 bases at V and 7 bases at J, leaving 3 bases unmatched. The DNA for the CDR3 is TGTGCCATCAGTGGGACAGGGAAACAGCCCCAGCATTTT. It codes for CAISGTGKQPQHF.